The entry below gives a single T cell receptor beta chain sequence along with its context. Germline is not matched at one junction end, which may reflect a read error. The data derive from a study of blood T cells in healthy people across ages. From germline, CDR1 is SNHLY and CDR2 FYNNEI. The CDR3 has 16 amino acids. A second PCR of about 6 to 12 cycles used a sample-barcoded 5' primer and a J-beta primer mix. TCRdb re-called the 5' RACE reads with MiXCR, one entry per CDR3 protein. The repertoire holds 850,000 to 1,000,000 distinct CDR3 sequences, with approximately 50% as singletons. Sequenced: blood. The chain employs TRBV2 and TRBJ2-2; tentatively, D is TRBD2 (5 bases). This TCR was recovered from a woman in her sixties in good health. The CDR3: CAGSVTRSPNTGELFF. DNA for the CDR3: TGTGCCGGCAGCGTTACTAGATCCCCAAACACCGGGGAGCTGTTTTTT. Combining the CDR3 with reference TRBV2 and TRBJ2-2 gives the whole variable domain EPEVTQTPSHQVTQMGQEVILRCVPISNHLYFYWYRQILGQKVEFLVSFYNNEISEKSEIFDDQFSVERPDGSNFTLKIRSTKLEDSAMYFCAGSVTRSPNTGELFFGEGSRLTVL.